The rows below give T cell receptor beta chains drawn from one sample of a study of T cells after yellow fever vaccination. TCRdb independently ran MiXCR on the 5' RACE reads; one entry per CDR3 protein. Found here are 250,000 to 400,000 distinct CDR3 sequences, over 3.5% of them singletons; the top ten hold 15% to 20%. The sequencing used PBMCs, collected 15 days after the yellow fever booster vaccination. All receptors derive from a man aged 18 to 30 who received the YFV17D yellow fever vaccine. Both conserved end residues are part of each CDR3. A D gene is named only where the DNA matches it firmly. Size values are once, few and many counts, or a class for expanded clones, and some rows have none.

j_call | d_call | clone_size | v_call | cdr3_nt | cdr3_aa
TRBJ2-5 | NA | NA | TRBV24-1 | TGTGCCACCAGTGAGGGGGGTGAAGAGACCCAGTACTTC | CATSEGGEETQYF
TRBJ1-1 | NA | few | TRBV7-2 | TGTGCCAGCAGCTTAATTGGGGGGCGGTTCACTGAAGCTTTCTTT | CASSLIGGRFTEAFF
TRBJ1-5 | TRBD1 | NA | TRBV30 | TGTGCCTGGAGACAAATGGGACAGGGGGGCAATCAGCCCCAGCATTTT | CAWRQMGQGGNQPQHF
TRBJ2-5 | NA | few | TRBV11-2 | TGTGCCAGCAGCCCCGTAGCGGCTCAAGAGACCCAGTACTTC | CASSPVAAQETQYF
TRBJ2-3 | TRBD1 | NA | TRBV7-2 | TGTGCCAGCCTAGGCCGGACAGGGGACTTCGATACGCAGTATTTT | CASLGRTGDFDTQYF
TRBJ2-1 | TRBD1 | many | TRBV7-8 | TGTGCCAGCAGCCGCTCCGGGACAGCGCAATACAATGAGCAGTTCTTC | CASSRSGTAQYNEQFF
TRBJ2-3 | NA | few | TRBV7-9 | TGTGCCAGCAGTGATGAGGGCGATACGCAGTATTTT | CASSDEGDTQYF
TRBJ2-7 | NA | many | TRBV20-1 | TGCAGTGCTAGAGATCTGGCGAACTACGAGCAGTACTTC | CSARDLANYEQYF
TRBJ2-1 | NA | many | TRBV6-2/TRBV6-3 | TGTGCCAGCAGTTACTTGAGGGGCGATGAGCAGTTCTTC | CASSYLRGDEQFF
TRBJ1-1 | NA | few | TRBV18 | TGTGCCAGCTCACCAGAATGGGGCCCAGGGTCTGAAGCTTTCTTT | CASSPEWGPGSEAFF
TRBJ2-7 | NA | many | TRBV9 | TGTGCCAGCAGCGTAGGGTCAGCAGGCGAGCAGTACTTC | CASSVGSAGEQYF
TRBJ1-1 | NA | NA | TRBV10-1 | TGCGCCAGCAGCGGGACGTACGAAACTTTCTTT | CASSGTYETFF
TRBJ1-2 | NA | many | TRBV19 | TGTGCCAGTAGTATAGGGACAATAGGAGGCTATGGCTACACCTTC | CASSIGTIGGYGYTF
TRBJ2-3 | TRBD1 | few | TRBV9 | TGTGCCAGCAGCGTTCAGGGGGTAGTGAGCACAGATACGCAGTATTTT | CASSVQGVVSTDTQYF
TRBJ2-5 | NA | many | TRBV7-2 | TGTGCCAGCAGCCCCCGACCGGGTAACCAAGAGACCCAGTACTTC | CASSPRPGNQETQYF
TRBJ2-5 | TRBD1 | NA | TRBV5-1 | TGCGCCAGCAGCTCCGGGACAGCCAGAGGGGAGACCCAGTACTTC | CASSSGTARGETQYF
TRBJ1-2 | NA | few | TRBV4-1 | TGCGCCAGCAGCCAAGATAGCGGAGGATTTGGCTACACCTTC | CASSQDSGGFGYTF
TRBJ2-1 | NA | few | TRBV12-3/TRBV12-4 | TGTGCCAGCACCCAAAGTTATGGAAATGAGCAGTTCTTC | CASTQSYGNEQFF
TRBJ2-3 | TRBD2 | NA | TRBV7-9 | TGTGCCAGCAGCTTAACGGGACTAGCGGGGTACGAAACATACACAGATACGCAGTATTTT | CASSLTGLAGYETYTDTQYF
TRBJ2-2 | NA | few | TRBV7-2 | TGTGCCAGCAGCCCGCAGGGTTTCACCGGGGAGCTGTTTTTT | CASSPQGFTGELFF
TRBJ1-2 | NA | many | TRBV4-2 | TGTGCCAGCAGCCAAGAAAGGACAGCTAACTATGGCTACACCTTC | CASSQERTANYGYTF
TRBJ2-2 | TRBD2 | many | TRBV7-2 | TGTGCCAGCAGCTCCATAGCGGGGGCGAACACCGGGGAGCTGTTTTTT | CASSSIAGANTGELFF
TRBJ1-1 | NA | NA | TRBV29-1 | TGCAGCGTTGCCCCGATTCTGAACACTGAAGCTTTCTTT | CSVAPILNTEAFF
TRBJ1-2 | NA | NA | TRBV5-4 | TGTGCCAGCAGCTCCGGTAACTATGGCTACACCTTC | CASSSGNYGYTF
TRBJ1-5 | NA | many | TRBV20-1 | TGCAGTGCTAGAGATCTGGGAAGCAATCAGCCCCAGCATTTT | CSARDLGSNQPQHF
TRBJ2-2 | NA | NA | TRBV3-1 | TGTGCCAGCGCCGTTGCGGCGAACACCGGGGAGCTGTTTTTT | CASAVAANTGELFF
TRBJ1-2 | NA | few | TRBV5-4 | TGTGCCAGCAGCTTGGCATTCCAGACAGGAGCCTCAGGCTACACCTTC | CASSLAFQTGASGYTF
TRBJ2-2 | TRBD2 | few | TRBV25-1 | TGTGCCAGCACAACTAGCGGGGGTACCGGGGAGCTGTTTTTT | CASTTSGGTGELFF
TRBJ1-3 | NA | NA | TRBV11-2 | TGTGCCAGCAGCTTGGTCTTAGGGCACACCATATATTTT | CASSLVLGHTIYF
TRBJ2-4 | TRBD1 | many | TRBV5-1 | TGCGCCAGCAGCTTGGGCTTTGGACAGGGTGGGAGCAAAAACATTCAGTACTTC | CASSLGFGQGGSKNIQYF
TRBJ2-2 | NA | many | TRBV20-1 | TGCAGTGCTACCGGGACTCGGAACACCGGGGAGCTGTTTTTT | CSATGTRNTGELFF
TRBJ2-4 | NA | many | TRBV5-1 | TGCGCCAGCAGCTTGGAACAGGGTCGGAACATTCAGTACTTC | CASSLEQGRNIQYF
TRBJ2-5 | NA | few | TRBV4-1 | TGCGCCAGCAGCCAGGAAACAGGGAGCCCGATCCAAGAGACCCAGTACTTC | CASSQETGSPIQETQYF
TRBJ2-4 | TRBD2 | NA | TRBV29-1 | TGCAGCGTTGGGCTGACCGGGACTAGTGGAGACATTCAGTACTTC | CSVGLTGTSGDIQYF
TRBJ1-1 | NA | many | TRBV12-3/TRBV12-4 | TGTGCCAGCAGGAATCGATGGAACACTGAAGCTTTCTTT | CASRNRWNTEAFF
TRBJ1-1 | NA | few | TRBV19 | TGTGCCAGTAGTGGCGAACAGTGGAACACTGAAGCTTTCTTT | CASSGEQWNTEAFF
TRBJ2-3 | NA | many | TRBV6-4 | TGTGCCAGCAGTTTAGGTGGGCGCGGCACAGATACGCAGTATTTT | CASSLGGRGTDTQYF
TRBJ2-1 | NA | NA | TRBV7-3 | TGTGCCAGCAGCTTAACCCCCGACAGTTACAATGAGCAGTTCTTC | CASSLTPDSYNEQFF
TRBJ2-3 | TRBD1 | NA | TRBV20-1 | TGCAGTGCCCGTAGGACAGGGCGATCGGATACGCAGTATTTT | CSARRTGRSDTQYF
TRBJ2-5 | TRBD1 | few | TRBV7-2 | TGTGCCAGCACAGGGGGCCGACAAGAGACCCAGTACTTC | CASTGGRQETQYF
TRBJ2-5 | TRBD2 | NA | TRBV6-1 | TGTGCCGGTGGGGGGGGGGTTGGAGAGACCCAGTACTTC | CAGGGGVGETQYF
TRBJ2-4 | NA | few | TRBV7-2 | TGTGCCAGCAGCTTACTGGGGCAACAAAACATTCAGTACTTC | CASSLLGQQNIQYF
TRBJ2-1 | NA | many | TRBV7-7 | TGTGCCAGCAGCTTGCACAACTCCAATGAGCAGTTCTTC | CASSLHNSNEQFF
TRBJ1-5 | TRBD1 | few | TRBV5-5 | TGTGCCAGCGCCGGGACAGGGAATTTTTTAAGGAATCAGCCCCAGCATTTT | CASAGTGNFLRNQPQHF